This T cell receptor beta chain was sequenced during a study of CD8+ T cells in alopecia areata. Turning to the study itself: Dosing spanned 6 to 18 months on tofacitinib, then 6 months off drug.

In each case, RNA was isolated and then reverse transcribed into cDNA as the sequencing template. Some clones are missing from TCRdb's copy, which holds only in-frame ones; the method was immunoSEQ multiplex PCR. Here the sample spans 110,000 to 150,000 clones, around four fifths being singletons. Sample treatment: oral pan-JAK inhibitor, 5-10 mg twice daily. Overall study findings and caveats: Scalp and blood samples kept many expanded lesional clones throughout tofacitinib. Tofacitinib produced a significant decrease in scalp clonality and in expanded CD8+ clones among the top 100. Higher clonality and more expanded CD8+ clones appeared in lesional than normal scalp.

Comment on this clone: As yet, its antigen is unknown.

Sample: CD8+ T cells sorted from blood, taken at week 4, from a patient treated with tofacitinib. The receptor was isolated from a human donor with alopecia areata.

The CDR3 DNA follows: TGCAGCGTTGCGCTGGGGGAGACAGGGGCCTACGAGCAGTACTTC. Its protein product is CSVALGETGAYEQYF. The gene calls are TRBV29-1 and TRBJ2-7; TRBD1 matches 8 bases. CDR3 size: 15 residues. Germline loops: CDR1 SQVTM, CDR2 ANQGSEA. V was pared by 4 bases and J by 2 bases, with 10 bases of the junction left unmatched.